The 21 T cell receptor beta chains below come from one sample, sequenced in a study of cytomegalovirus exposure and HLA in healthy donors. 60 Vbeta and 13 Jbeta primers were used in PCR. Clones were read by immunoSEQ multiplex PCR, and TCRdb kept only the in-frame ones, dropping some. The sample yields fewer than 110,000 clones, roughly 74% seen once. Sequencing was performed on PBMCs. These receptors were collected from a woman in her thirties or forties in good health and CMV-seronegative.

The rearrangement uses TRBV5-1 and TRBJ1-6, with 8 bases identical to TRBD1. Germline lookup yields CDR1 SGHRS and CDR2 YFSETQ. V shed 1 base and J 6 bases; nucleotides not matched to a gene: 3. The CDR3 is made up of 15 amino acids. The CDR3 here is CASSLTGGINSPLHF. For the CDR3, the DNA is TGCGCCAGCAGCTTGACAGGGGGAATTAATTCACCCCTCCACTTT. The entire variable domain, with the rest obtained from reference TRBV5-1 and TRBJ1-6, is as follows: KAGVTQTPRYLIKTRGQQVTLSCSPISGHRSVSWYQQTPGQGLQFLFEYFSETQRNKGNFPGRFSGRQFSNSRSEMNVSTLELGDSALYLCASSLTGGINSPLHFGNGTRLTVT.

Turning to this clone: This is likely a read error, given that the CDR3 carries no conserved phenylalanine or tryptophan at its end. This rearrangement joins TRBV7-9 to TRBJ1-2, with a weak D call TRBD1 (6 bases). From germline, CDR1 is SEHNR and CDR2 FQNEAQ (reference sequence). This CDR3 spans 14 amino acids. CDR3 in DNA: TGTTCCAGCAGCGTTCCCGACAGGTTCTCTGGCTACACCCTC. Residues: CSSSVPDRFSGYTL.

J is TRBJ2-5 and V is TRBV2; 8 bases map to TRBD1. The trim removed 5 bases at V and 2 bases at J, leaving 7 bases unmatched. CDR1 is SNHLY and CDR2 is FYNNEI in the germline V gene. The CDR3 sequence is 15 residues long. The DNA of the CDR3 is TGTGCCAGCAGTCGTCCCGGGACAGGACAAGAGACCCAGTACTTC. It specifies CASSRPGTGQETQYF.

This chain connects TRBV5-6 to TRBJ1-1; D is ambiguous. The V gene lost 2 bases and the J gene lost 0 bases, with 8 bases spanning the gap. From germline, CDR1 is SGHDT and CDR2 YYEEEE. The CDR3 runs to 14 residues. The CDR3: CASSFTGMNTEAFF. The CDR3 DNA is TGTGCCAGCAGCTTTACGGGGATGAACACTGAAGCTTTCTTT.

A remark on this clone: One junction end disagrees with the germline gene, perhaps due to a read error. This chain uses TRBV18 with TRBJ2-1, with 9 bases lining up with TRBD1. This CDR3 has 12 amino acids. CDR1 and CDR2 from the germline V gene are KGHSH and LQKENI. The DNA for the CDR3 is TGTGCCAGCTCCCCACAGGGGGCTGCTAAGTTCTTC. Its protein is CASSPQGAAKFF.

This clone was seen only a few times. The chain combines TRBV19 with TRBJ2-1; a weak D match, TRBD2 (8 bases). This CDR3 spans 15 amino acids. Trimming shortened V by 6 bases and J by 10 bases, and 22 bases separated the two germline ends. CDR1 and CDR2 from the germline V gene are LNHDA and SQIVND (reference sequence). CDR3 DNA: TGTGCCAGTAGACCGCGGGGGGACAGACTTCAGGAGCAGTTCTTC. Translating gives CASRPRGDRLQEQFF.

The chain has TRBV7-3 and TRBJ2-2, with 7 bases fitting TRBD1. The CDR3 loop spans 15 amino acids. J lost 2 bases, V lost 5 bases, and 5 bases had no gene match. Per the germline V gene, CDR1 is SGHTA and CDR2 is FQGTGA. The CDR3, as DNA: TGTGCCAGCAGCCAGGGACAGACAAACACCGGGGAGCTGTTTTTT. This translates into CASSQGQTNTGELFF.

This clone appeared a few times. V gene TRBV6-6 combines with J gene TRBJ1-1; TRBD1 agrees at 7 bases. The CDR3 loop spans 12 amino acids. Germline V gene data show CDR1 as MNHNY and CDR2 as SVGAGI (reference sequence). J gave up 8 bases and V 0 bases, and 0 bases lay outside the gene matches. The CDR3 coding sequence is TGTGCCAGCAGTTACTCGGACAGGGAAGCTTTCTTT. It translates to CASSYSDREAFF.

About this clone: The junction and the germline gene differ at one end; a read error may be behind it. The chain has TRBV7-9 and TRBJ2-7, with 10 nucleotides matching TRBD1. This CDR3 spans 14 amino acids. CDR1 is SEHNR and CDR2 is FQNEAQ in the germline V gene (reference sequence). CDR3 in amino acids: CSSSWDRGSYEQYF. The CDR3 DNA sequence: TGTTCCAGCAGCTGGGACAGGGGCTCCTACGAGCAGTACTTC.

The chain links TRBV14 to TRBJ2-3; D is ambiguous. Trimming pared 4 bases from V and 0 bases from J, leaving 8 bases between. Germline-derived CDR1 and CDR2 are SGHDN and FVKESK. This CDR3 contains 14 residues. The CDR3 is CASSLMTSTDTQYF. CDR3 nucleotide sequence: TGTGCCAGCAGCCTAATGACTAGCACAGATACGCAGTATTTT.

The chain carries TRBV6-6 and TRBJ1-2, with a possible D match to TRBD1 (5 bases). CDR3 length: 15 amino acids. Trimming took 6 bases from V and 5 from J, leaving 19 bases between them. Per germline, CDR1 MNHNY and CDR2 SVGAGI (reference sequence). The CDR3 sequence: CASRRDQTSHYGYTF. The DNA of the CDR3 is TGTGCCAGCAGGCGGGACCAAACTTCGCATTATGGCTACACCTTC.

The J gene is TRBJ2-1, the V gene TRBV29-1; 7 bases map to TRBD2. The CDR3 has 13 residues. J lost 3 bases, V lost 7 bases, and 6 bases had no gene match. CDR1 and CDR2 from the germline V gene are SQVTM and ANQGSEA. The CDR3 here is CSARTSIYNEQFF. As DNA, the CDR3 is TGCAGCGCCAGGACTAGTATCTACAATGAGCAGTTCTTC.

This clone was seen once. The gene calls are TRBV19 and TRBJ2-3; TRBD1 is a possible D gene (5 bases). The CDR3 is made up of 14 amino acids. V lost 5 bases to trimming and J lost 7 bases, with 16 bases between them. In germline, CDR1 is LNHDA, CDR2 SQIVND (reference sequence). CDR3 DNA: TGTGCCAGTAGTCGAGCCCCCCAGGGAAATACGCAGTATTTT. Amino acids: CASSRAPQGNTQYF.

This sequence joins TRBV29-1 and TRBJ2-3, with 7 bases fitting TRBD1. The CDR3 loop spans 15 amino acids. J was trimmed by 0 bases and V by 4 bases; bases with no gene match: 7. CDR1 and CDR2 from the germline V gene are SQVTM and ANQGSEA. CDR3 sequence reads: CSVVEGTASTDTQYF. DNA for the CDR3: TGCAGCGTTGTTGAGGGGACAGCTAGCACAGATACGCAGTATTTT.

The V gene is TRBV6-1, the J gene TRBJ1-4; 7 bases map to TRBD1. After removal of 4 bases from V and 8 bases from J, the junction contained 10 bases not matched to a gene. Germline V gene data show CDR1 as MNHNS and CDR2 as SASEGT. The CDR3 runs 15 residues. The CDR3 loop reads CASSGLGRGQEKLFF. The CDR3 nucleotides read TGTGCCAGCAGTGGACTCGGGAGGGGGCAGGAAAAACTGTTTTTT.

A few counts support this clone. The chain recombines TRBV7-9 with TRBJ1-5; D unclear. The CDR3 is 14 amino acids. The germline V gene has CDR1 SEHNR and CDR2 FQNEAQ (reference sequence). The V gene lost 2 bases and the J gene lost 9 bases, with 14 bases spanning the gap. CDR3 protein: CASSLFRLKWPQHF. DNA of the CDR3: TGTGCCAGCAGCTTATTCAGACTAAAGTGGCCCCAGCATTTT.

The rearrangement uses TRBV5-4 and TRBJ2-3; the match to TRBD2 covers 12 bases. This CDR3 region has 17 residues. V was clipped by 4 bases and J by 0 bases; unmatched bases: 6. The germline gives CDR1 SGHNT, CDR2 YYREEE (reference sequence). The CDR3 coding sequence is TGTGCCAGCAGCGTGAGACTAGCGGGGGCTAGCACAGATACGCAGTATTTT. The encoded protein is CASSVRLAGASTDTQYF.

This chain links TRBV5-1 with TRBJ2-7; TRBD1 matches 10 bases. Germline V CDR1 and CDR2: SGHRS, YFSETQ. The J segment lost 3 bases and the V segment lost 0 bases, leaving 12 bases of the junction unmatched. The CDR3 sequence is 18 residues long. CDR3 protein: CASSLGTSVWDRGYEQYF. The CDR3 nucleotides read TGCGCCAGCAGCTTGGGGACGTCCGTGTGGGACAGGGGCTACGAGCAGTACTTC. Variable domain in full (rest from reference TRBV5-1 and TRBJ2-7): KAGVTQTPRYLIKTRGQQVTLSCSPISGHRSVSWYQQTPGQGLQFLFEYFSETQRNKGNFPGRFSGRQFSNSRSEMNVSTLELGDSALYLCASSLGTSVWDRGYEQYFGPGTRLTVT.

This clone was counted once. CDR3 sequence (DNA): TGTGCCAGCACCATCGGGGCGGGGGCTCCAACCGGGGAGCTGTTTTTT. It encodes CASTIGAGAPTGELFF. The rearrangement links TRBV27 to TRBJ2-2, with a weak D call TRBD2 (7 bases). The CDR3 totals 16 residues. The V end was cut by 7 bases, the J end by 5 bases, with 20 bases between. CDR1 is MNHEY, CDR2 SMNVEV, per germline (reference sequence).

V gene TRBV7-9 combines with J gene TRBJ2-1; 9 nucleotides line up with TRBD1. CDR3 length equals 15 residues. The V gene's germline CDR1 is SEHNR and CDR2 FQNEAQ (reference sequence). Losses at the gene ends were 1 base for V and 7 bases for J; bases not matched to a gene: 5. The CDR3 is CASSLEGTGWNEQFF. CDR3 DNA: TGTGCCAGCAGCTTAGAGGGGACAGGGTGGAATGAGCAGTTCTTC.

This clone has just a few counts. V and J are TRBV21-1 and TRBJ1-2; the D segment call TRBD1 is taken from the table without a DNA check. TRBV21-1 is listed as a pseudogene. The length of the CDR3 is 16 residues. CDR3 region: CASSTEDRGRDDGYTF. The CDR3 DNA reads as TGTGCCAGCAGTACAGAAGACAGGGGGCGCGATGATGGCTACACCTTC.